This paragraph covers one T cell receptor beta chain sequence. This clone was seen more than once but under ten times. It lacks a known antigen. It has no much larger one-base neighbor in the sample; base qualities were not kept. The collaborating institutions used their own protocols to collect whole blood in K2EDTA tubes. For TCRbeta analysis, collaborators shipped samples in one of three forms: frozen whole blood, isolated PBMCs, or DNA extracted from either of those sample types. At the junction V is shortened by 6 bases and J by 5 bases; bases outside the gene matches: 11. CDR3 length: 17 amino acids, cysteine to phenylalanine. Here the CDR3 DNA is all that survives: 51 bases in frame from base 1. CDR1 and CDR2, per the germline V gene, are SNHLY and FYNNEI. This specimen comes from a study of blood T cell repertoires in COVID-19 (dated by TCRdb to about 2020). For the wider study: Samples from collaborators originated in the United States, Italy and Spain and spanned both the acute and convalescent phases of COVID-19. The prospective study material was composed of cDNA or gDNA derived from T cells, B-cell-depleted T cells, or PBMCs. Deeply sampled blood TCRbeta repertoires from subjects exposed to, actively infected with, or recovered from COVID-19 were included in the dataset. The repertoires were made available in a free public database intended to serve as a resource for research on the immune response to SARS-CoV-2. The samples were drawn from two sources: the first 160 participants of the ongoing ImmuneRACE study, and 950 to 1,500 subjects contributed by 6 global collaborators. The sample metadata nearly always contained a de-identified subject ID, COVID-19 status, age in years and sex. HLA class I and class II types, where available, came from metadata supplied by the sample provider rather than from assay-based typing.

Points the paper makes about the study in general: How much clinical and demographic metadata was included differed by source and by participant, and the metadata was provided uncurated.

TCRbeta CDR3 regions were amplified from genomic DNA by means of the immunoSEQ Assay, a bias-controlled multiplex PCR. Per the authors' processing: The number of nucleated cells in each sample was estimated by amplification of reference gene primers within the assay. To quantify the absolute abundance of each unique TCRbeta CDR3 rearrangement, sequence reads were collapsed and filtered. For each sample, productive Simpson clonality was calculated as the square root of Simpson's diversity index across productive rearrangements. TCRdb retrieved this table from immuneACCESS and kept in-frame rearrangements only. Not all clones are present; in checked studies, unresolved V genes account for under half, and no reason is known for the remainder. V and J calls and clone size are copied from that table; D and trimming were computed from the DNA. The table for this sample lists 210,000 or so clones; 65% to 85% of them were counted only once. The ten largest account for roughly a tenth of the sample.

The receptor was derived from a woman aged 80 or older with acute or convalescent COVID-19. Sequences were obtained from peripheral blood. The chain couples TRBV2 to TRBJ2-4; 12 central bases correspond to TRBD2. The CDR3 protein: CASRKTLGLAGENIQYF. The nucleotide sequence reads TGTGCCAGCAGGAAGACCTTGGGACTAGCGGGCGAAAACATTCAGTACTTC. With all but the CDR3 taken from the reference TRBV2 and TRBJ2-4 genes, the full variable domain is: EPEVTQTPSHQVTQMGQEVILRCVPISNHLYFYWYRQILGQKVEFLVSFYNNEISEKSEIFDDQFSVERPDGSNFTLKIRSTKLEDSAMYFCASRKTLGLAGENIQYFGAGTRLSVL.